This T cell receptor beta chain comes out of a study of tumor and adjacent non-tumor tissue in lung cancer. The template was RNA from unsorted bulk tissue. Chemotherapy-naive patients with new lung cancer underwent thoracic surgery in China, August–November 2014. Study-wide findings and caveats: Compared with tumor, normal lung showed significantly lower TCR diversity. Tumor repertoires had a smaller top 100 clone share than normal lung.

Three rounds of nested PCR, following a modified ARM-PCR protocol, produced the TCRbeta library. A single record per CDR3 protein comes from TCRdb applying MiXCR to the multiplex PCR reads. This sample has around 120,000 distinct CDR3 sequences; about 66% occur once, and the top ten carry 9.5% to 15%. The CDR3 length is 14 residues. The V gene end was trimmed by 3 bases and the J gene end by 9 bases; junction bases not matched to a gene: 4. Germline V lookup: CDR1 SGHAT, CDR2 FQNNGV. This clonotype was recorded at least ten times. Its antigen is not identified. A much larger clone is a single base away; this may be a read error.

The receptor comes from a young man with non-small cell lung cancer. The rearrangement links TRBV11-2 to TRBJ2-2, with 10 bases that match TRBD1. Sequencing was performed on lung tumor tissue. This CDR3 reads CASSLTGGARELFF. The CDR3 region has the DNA TGTGCCAGCAGCTTGACAGGGGGCGCCCGGGAGCTGTTTTTT.